These T cell receptor beta chains were read from a single sample in a study of blood T cells in healthy people across ages. TCRdb called the 5' RACE reads again in MiXCR, with one record for every CDR3 protein. The sample lists approximately 360,000 distinct CDR3 sequences, 45% to 65% seen once, with around 53% in the top ten. Sequencing used blood. The receptors were gathered from a man in his sixties in good health. Each CDR3 is given with its conserved first and last residue.

J,V,CDR3
TRBJ2-3,TRBV7-2,CASSLDSTQYF
TRBJ2-7,TRBV15,CATSRDMLATSSYEQYF
TRBJ2-7,TRBV20-1,CSARGRRSNEYSYEQYF
TRBJ2-7,TRBV4-2,CASSQDQAGAYEQYF
TRBJ2-3,TRBV10-3,CAISESQLPSTDTQYF
TRBJ2-1,TRBV29-1,CSGSGTGGSNEQFF
TRBJ2-1,TRBV20-1,CSADNSRSYNEQFF
TRBJ2-7,TRBV7-9,CASSPIYEQYF
TRBJ2-7,TRBV6-5,CASSTPGQGSYEQYF
TRBJ2-3,TRBV12-3/TRBV12-4,CASRALRGPTDTQYF
TRBJ1-2,TRBV27,CASSTRNRAVTGYTF
TRBJ2-5,TRBV29-1,CSVLTREAETQYF
TRBJ1-2,TRBV9,CASTMSRAFGYGYTF
TRBJ2-7,TRBV28,CASKSGTSGRDEQYF
TRBJ2-3,TRBV5-1,CASSLTVGRGLADTQYF
TRBJ2-3,TRBV5-1,CASSLGTSGSGTDTQYF
TRBJ1-2,TRBV20-1,CSAREGTLTTGYTF
TRBJ2-7,TRBV21-1,CASSKTRGESYEQYF
TRBJ2-1,TRBV7-3,CASSLPGGPYNEQFF
TRBJ2-7,TRBV28,CASGRTGTGLEQYF
TRBJ2-1,TRBV7-2,CASSRPPPRTHNEQFF
TRBJ2-3,TRBV4-2,CASSQDGKSTGTQYF
TRBJ2-5,TRBV6-5,CASSTSYQETQYF
TRBJ2-7,TRBV28,CASSLPTSDYNEQYF
TRBJ1-2,TRBV28,CASSDRLYGYTF
TRBJ2-1,TRBV4-3,CASSQGAGTYNEQFF
TRBJ1-2,TRBV12-3/TRBV12-4,CASSGQGGYGYTF
TRBJ2-7,TRBV11-2,CASSAGLVGEQYF
TRBJ1-2,TRBV6-5,CAAARSQNYGYTF
TRBJ2-7,TRBV30,CAARGGISYEQYF
TRBJ1-5,TRBV20-1,CSTSVPTGGFQPQHF
TRBJ2-1,TRBV6-6,CASTGSSRGNEQFF
TRBJ1-2,TRBV4-3,CASSQERGNYGYTF
TRBJ1-5,TRBV15,CATSRDSPDRDSNQPQHF
TRBJ2-1,TRBV14,CASSLSGSTYNEQFF
TRBJ2-5,TRBV7-2,CASSLGGAGATWYF
TRBJ2-4,TRBV6-1,CASSLLKEGGAKNIQYF
TRBJ2-7,TRBV11-2,CASSLGLAGRTYEQYF
TRBJ2-3,TRBV3-1,CASSQDLGLTDTRYF
TRBJ2-6,TRBV7-2,CASSAVTGANVLTF
TRBJ2-7,TRBV20-1,CSAGPPSGGAYEQYF